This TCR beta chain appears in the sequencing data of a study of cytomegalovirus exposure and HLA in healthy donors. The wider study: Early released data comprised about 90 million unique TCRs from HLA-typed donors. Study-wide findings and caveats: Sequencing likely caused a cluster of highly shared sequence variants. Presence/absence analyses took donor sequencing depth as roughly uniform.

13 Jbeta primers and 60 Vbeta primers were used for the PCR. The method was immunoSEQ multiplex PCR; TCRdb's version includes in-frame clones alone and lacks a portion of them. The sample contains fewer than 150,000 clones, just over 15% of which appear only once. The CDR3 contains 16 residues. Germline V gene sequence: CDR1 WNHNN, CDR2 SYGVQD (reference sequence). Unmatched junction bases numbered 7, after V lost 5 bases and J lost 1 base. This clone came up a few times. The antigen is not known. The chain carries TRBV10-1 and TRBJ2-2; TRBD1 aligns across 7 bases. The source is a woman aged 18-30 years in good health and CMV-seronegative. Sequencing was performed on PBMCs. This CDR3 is CASSQQGNLNTGELFF. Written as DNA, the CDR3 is TGCGCCAGCAGTCAACAGGGGAACTTGAACACCGGGGAGCTGTTTTTT.